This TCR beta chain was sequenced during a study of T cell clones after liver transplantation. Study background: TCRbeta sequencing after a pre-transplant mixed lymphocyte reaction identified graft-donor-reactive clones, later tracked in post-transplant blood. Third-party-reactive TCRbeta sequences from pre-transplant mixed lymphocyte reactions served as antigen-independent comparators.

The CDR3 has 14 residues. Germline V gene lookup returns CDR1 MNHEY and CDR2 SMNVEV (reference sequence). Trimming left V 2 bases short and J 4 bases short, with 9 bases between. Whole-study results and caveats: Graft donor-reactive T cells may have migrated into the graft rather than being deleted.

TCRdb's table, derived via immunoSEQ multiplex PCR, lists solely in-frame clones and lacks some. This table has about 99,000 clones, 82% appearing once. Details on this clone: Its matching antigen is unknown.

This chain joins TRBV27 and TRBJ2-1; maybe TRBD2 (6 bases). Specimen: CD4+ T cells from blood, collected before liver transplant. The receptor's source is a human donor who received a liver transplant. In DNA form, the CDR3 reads TGTGCCAGCAGTTTAACGGGGGTATACAATGAGCAGTTCTTC. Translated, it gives CASSLTGVYNEQFF.